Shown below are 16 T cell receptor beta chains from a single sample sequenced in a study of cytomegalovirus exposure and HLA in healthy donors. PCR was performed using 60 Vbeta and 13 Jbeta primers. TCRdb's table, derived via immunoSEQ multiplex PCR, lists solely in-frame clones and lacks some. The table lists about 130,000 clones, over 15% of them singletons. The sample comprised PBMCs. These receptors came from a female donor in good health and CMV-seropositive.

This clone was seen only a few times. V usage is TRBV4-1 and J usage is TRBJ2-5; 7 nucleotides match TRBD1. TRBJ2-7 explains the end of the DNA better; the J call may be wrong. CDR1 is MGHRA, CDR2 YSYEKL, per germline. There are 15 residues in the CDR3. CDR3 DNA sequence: TGCGCCAGCAGCCAAGGAAGACAGGGACCCTACGAGCAGTACTTC. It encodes CASSQGRQGPYEQYF.

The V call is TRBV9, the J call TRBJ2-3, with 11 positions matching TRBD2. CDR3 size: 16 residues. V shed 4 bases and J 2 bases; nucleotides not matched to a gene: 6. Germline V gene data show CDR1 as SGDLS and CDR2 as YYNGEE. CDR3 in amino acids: CASSQVAGGLTDTQYF. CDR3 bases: TGTGCCAGCAGCCAGGTAGCGGGGGGGCTCACAGATACGCAGTATTTT.

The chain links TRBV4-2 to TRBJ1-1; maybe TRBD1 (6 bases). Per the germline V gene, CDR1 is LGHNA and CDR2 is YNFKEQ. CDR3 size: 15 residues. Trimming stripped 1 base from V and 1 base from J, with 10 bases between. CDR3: CASSQGLTGNTEAFF. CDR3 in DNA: TGTGCCAGCAGCCAAGGCTTGACAGGGAACACTGAAGCTTTCTTT.

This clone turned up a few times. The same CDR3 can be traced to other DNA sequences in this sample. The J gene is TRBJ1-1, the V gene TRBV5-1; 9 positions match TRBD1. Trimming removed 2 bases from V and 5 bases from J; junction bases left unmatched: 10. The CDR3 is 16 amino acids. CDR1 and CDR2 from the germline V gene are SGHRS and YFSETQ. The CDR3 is CASSLTTGGARTEAFF. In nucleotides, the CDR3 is TGCGCCAGCAGCTTAACGACAGGGGGAGCGAGGACTGAAGCTTTCTTT. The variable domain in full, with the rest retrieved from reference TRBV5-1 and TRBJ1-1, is KAGVTQTPRYLIKTRGQQVTLSCSPISGHRSVSWYQQTPGQGLQFLFEYFSETQRNKGNFPGRFSGRQFSNSRSEMNVSTLELGDSALYLCASSLTTGGARTEAFFGQGTRLTVV.

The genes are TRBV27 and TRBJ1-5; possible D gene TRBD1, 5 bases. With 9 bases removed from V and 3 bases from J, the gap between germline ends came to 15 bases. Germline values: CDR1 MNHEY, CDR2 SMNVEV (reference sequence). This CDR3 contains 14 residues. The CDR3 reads CASRTGGTNQPQHF. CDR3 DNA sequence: TGTGCCAGTCGTACTGGAGGGACCAATCAGCCCCAGCATTTT.

The CDR3 bases are TGTGCCAGCAGCCGCGGGACTAGCGGGGGGACCTACGAGCAGTACTTC. Translating gives CASSRGTSGGTYEQYF. The chain recombines TRBV5-4 with TRBJ2-7; the match to TRBD2 covers 15 bases. Germline values: CDR1 SGHNT, CDR2 YYREEE (reference sequence). J was trimmed by 2 bases and V by 4 bases; bases with no gene match: 4. The CDR3 length is 16 residues.

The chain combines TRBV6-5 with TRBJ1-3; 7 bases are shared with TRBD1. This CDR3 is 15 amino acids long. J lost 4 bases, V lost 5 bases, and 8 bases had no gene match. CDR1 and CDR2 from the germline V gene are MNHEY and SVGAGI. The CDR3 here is CASSADRTRGNTIYF. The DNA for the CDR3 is TGTGCCAGCAGTGCGGACAGGACGAGGGGAAACACCATATATTTT.

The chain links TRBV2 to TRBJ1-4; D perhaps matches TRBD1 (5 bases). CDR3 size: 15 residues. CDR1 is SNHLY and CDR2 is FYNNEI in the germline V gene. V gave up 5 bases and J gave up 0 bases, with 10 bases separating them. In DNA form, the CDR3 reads TGTGCCAGCAGTAACAGGCCTTCAACTAATGAAAAACTGTTTTTT. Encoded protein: CASSNRPSTNEKLFF.

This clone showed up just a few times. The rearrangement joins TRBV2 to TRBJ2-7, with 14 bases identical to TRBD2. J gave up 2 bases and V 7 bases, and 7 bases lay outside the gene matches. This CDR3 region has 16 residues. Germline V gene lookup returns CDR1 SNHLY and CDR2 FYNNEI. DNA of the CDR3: TGTGCCAGCACCCTGGGACTAGCGGGAGATACCTACGAGCAGTACTTC. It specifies CASTLGLAGDTYEQYF. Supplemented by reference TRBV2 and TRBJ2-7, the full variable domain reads EPEVTQTPSHQVTQMGQEVILRCVPISNHLYFYWYRQILGQKVEFLVSFYNNEISEKSEIFDDQFSVERPDGSNFTLKIRSTKLEDSAMYFCASTLGLAGDTYEQYFGPGTRLTVT.

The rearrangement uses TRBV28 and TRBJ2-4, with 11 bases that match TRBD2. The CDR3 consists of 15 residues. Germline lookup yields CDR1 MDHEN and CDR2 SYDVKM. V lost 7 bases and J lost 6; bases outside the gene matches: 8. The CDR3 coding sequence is TGTGCCAGCAACCCACTAGCGGGAGTTTTAAACATTCAGTACTTC. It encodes CASNPLAGVLNIQYF.

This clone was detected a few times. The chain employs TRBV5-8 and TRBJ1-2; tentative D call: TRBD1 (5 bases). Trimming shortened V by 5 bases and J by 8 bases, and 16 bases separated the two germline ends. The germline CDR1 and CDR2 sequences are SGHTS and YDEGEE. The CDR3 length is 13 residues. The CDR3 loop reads CASSEGRGYGYTF. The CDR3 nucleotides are TGTGCCAGCAGTGAGGGGCGGGGTTACGGCTACACCTTC.

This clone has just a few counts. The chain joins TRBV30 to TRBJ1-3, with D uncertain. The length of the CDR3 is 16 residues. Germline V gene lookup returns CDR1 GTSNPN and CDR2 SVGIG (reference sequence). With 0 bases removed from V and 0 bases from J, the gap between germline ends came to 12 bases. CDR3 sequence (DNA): TGTGCCTGGAGTGTATCTGGCGGAAGCTCTGGAAACACCATATATTTT. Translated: CAWSVSGGSSGNTIYF.

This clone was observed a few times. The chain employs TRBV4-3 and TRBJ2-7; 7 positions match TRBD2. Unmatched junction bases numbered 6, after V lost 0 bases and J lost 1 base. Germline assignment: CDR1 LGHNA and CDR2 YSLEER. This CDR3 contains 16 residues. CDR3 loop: CASSQDLTSWSYEQYF. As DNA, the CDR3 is TGCGCCAGCAGCCAAGACCTGACTAGCTGGTCCTACGAGCAGTACTTC.

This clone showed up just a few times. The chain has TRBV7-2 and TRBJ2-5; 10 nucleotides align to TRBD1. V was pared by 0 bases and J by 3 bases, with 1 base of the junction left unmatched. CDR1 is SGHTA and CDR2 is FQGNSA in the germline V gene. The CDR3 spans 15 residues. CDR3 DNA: TGTGCCAGCAGCTTAGCCGGGACAGGGGAAGAGACCCAGTACTTC. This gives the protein CASSLAGTGEETQYF.

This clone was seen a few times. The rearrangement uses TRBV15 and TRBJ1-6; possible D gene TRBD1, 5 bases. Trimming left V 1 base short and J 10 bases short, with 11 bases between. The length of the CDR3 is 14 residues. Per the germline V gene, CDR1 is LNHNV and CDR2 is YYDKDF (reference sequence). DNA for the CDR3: TGTGCCACCAGCAGAGGGGGGGTAAGCTCACCCCTCCACTTT. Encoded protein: CATSRGGVSSPLHF.

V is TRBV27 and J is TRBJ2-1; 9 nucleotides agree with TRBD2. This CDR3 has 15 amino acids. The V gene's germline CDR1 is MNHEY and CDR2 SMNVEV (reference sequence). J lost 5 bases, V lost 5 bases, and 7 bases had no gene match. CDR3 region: CASSALAGRDNEQFF. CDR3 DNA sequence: TGTGCCAGCAGTGCGCTAGCGGGAAGGGACAATGAGCAGTTCTTC.